This TCR beta chain emerged from a study of regulatory T cells in long-lasting Graves disease. Broader study findings: Segments TRBV28, TRBJ1-2 and TRBJ2-5 showed preferential usage in persistent disease.

The authors built TCR beta libraries using iRepertoire HTBI primers and Arm-PCR of CDR3 regions. Each CDR3 protein is one row after TCRdb ran MiXCR on the multiplex PCR reads. The sample lists 350,000 to 500,000 distinct CDR3 sequences, approximately 14% occurring once. Germline-derived CDR1 and CDR2 are SQVTM and ANQGSEA. V was trimmed by 4 bases and J by 3 bases, leaving 12 bases between them. This CDR3 spans 13 amino acids. This clonotype has just a few counts. No antigen is known for it. As to time point: newly diagnosed GD, antithyroid drugs for less than 3 months. Researchers made the TCR library from RNA that was extracted from PBMCs. These same records also appear under a second study, on T cells in Graves' hyperthyroidism and ophthalmopathy.

Material: peripheral blood mononuclear cells (PBMCs), obtained at new diagnosis, from a patient treated with antithyroid drugs. The chain joins TRBV29-1 to TRBJ1-2, with D perhaps TRBD1 (5 bases). This receptor was taken from a woman aged 45-65 years with Graves disease. CDR3 DNA: TGCAGCGTTGCTCTCGGGACGGACTATGGCTACACCTTC. Translated, it gives CSVALGTDYGYTF.